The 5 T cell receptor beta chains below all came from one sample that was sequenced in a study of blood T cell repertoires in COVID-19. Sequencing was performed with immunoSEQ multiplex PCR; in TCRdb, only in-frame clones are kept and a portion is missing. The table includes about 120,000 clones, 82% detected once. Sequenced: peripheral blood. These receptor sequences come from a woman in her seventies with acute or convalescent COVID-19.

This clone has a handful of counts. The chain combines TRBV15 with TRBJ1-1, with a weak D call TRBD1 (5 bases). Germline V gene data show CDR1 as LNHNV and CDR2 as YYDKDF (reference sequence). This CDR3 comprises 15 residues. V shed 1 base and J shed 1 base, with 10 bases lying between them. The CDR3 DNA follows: TGTGCCACCAGCAGAGCTCCGGACACGAACACTGAAGCTTTCTTT. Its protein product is CATSRAPDTNTEAFF. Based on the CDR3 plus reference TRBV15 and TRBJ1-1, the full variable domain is DAMVIQNPRYQVTQFGKPVTLSCSQTLNHNVMYWYQQKSSQAPKLLFHYYDKDFNNEADTPDNFQSRRPNTSFCFLDIRSPGLGDTAMYLCATSRAPDTNTEAFFGQGTRLTVV.

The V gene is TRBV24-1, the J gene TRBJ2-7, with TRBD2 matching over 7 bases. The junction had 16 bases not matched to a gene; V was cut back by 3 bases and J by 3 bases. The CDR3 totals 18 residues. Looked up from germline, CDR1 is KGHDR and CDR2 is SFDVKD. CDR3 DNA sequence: TGTGCCACCAGTGATACGTACTCCTTTGTTGGGGGGGACTACGAGCAGTACTTC. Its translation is CATSDTYSFVGGDYEQYF.

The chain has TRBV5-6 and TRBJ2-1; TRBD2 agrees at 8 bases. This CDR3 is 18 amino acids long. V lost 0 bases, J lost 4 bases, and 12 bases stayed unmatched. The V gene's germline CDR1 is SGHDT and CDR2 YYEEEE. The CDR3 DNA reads TGTGCCAGCAGCTTGGCGATATTGGGCGGGGGGTCTTACAATGAGCAGTTCTTC. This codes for CASSLAILGGGSYNEQFF. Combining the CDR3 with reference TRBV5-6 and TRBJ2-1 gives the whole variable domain DAGVTQSPTHLIKTRGQQVTLRCSPKSGHDTVSWYQQALGQGPQFIFQYYEEEERQRGNFPDRFSGHQFPNYSSELNVNALLLGDSALYLCASSLAILGGGSYNEQFFGPGTRLTVL.

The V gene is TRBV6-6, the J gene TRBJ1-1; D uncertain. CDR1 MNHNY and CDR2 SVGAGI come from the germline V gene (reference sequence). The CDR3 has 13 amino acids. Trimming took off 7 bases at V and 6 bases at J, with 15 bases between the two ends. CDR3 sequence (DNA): TGTGCCAGCACTCTGGAGGGCCTCGCTGAAGCTTTCTTT. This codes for CASTLEGLAEAFF.

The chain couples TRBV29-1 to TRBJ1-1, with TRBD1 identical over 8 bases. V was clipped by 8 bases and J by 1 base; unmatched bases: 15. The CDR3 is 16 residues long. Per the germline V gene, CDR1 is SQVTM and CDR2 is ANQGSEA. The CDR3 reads CSIPGAYGTGNTEAFF. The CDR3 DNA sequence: TGCAGCATCCCAGGCGCATATGGGACAGGGAACACTGAAGCTTTCTTT. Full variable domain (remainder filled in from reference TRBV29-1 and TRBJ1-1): SAVISQKPSRDICQRGTSLTIQCQVDSQVTMMFWYRQQPGQSLTLIATANQGSEATYESGFVIDKFPISRPNLTFSTLTVSNMSPEDSSIYLCSIPGAYGTGNTEAFFGQGTRLTVV.